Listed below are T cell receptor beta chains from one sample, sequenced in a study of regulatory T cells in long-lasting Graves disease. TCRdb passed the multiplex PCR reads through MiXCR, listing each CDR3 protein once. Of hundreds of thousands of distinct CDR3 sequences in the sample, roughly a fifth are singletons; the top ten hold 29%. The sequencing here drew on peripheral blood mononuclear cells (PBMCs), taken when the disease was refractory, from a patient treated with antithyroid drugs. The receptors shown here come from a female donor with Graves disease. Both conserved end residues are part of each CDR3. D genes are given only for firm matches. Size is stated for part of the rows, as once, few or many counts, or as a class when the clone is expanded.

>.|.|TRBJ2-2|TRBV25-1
TGTGCCAGCAGTGGACGGTCGAACACCGGGGAGCTGTTTTTT
CASSGRSNTGELFF
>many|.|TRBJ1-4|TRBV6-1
TGTGCCAGCAGAGAAAAACCGTTTAATGAAAAACTGTTTTTT
CASREKPFNEKLFF
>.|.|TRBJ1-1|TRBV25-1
TGTGCCAGCATCCCCCTGGGAGGGCGTGAAGCTTTCTTT
CASIPLGGREAFF
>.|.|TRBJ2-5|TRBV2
TGTGCCAGCAGCCCCGGGACATTTGGAGAGACCCAGTACTTC
CASSPGTFGETQYF
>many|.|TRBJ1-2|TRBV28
TGTGCCAGCAGTCCAGCTTTTAGTAACTATGGCTACACCTTC
CASSPAFSNYGYTF
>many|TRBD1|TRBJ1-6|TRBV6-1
TGTGCCAGCAGAGAGGGACAGCTTAATTCACCCCTCCACTTT
CASREGQLNSPLHF
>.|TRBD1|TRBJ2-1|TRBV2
TGTGCCAGCAGTCCGTTGTTGGTGAAGGACAGGTTAAACAATGAGCAGTTCTTC
CASSPLLVKDRLNNEQFF
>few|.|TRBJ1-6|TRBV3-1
TGTGCCAGCAGCCAAGAGACCCGGTATAATTCACCCCTCCACTTT
CASSQETRYNSPLHF
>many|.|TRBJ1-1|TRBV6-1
TGTGCCAGCAGTGACCATAACACTGAAGCTTTCTTT
CASSDHNTEAFF
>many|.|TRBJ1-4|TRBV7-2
TGTGCCAGCAGACCTTACGCAACTAATGAAAAACTGTTTTTT
CASRPYATNEKLFF
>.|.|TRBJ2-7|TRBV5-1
TGCGCCAGCAGCAACGACGGGAACTACGAGCAGTACTTC
CASSNDGNYEQYF
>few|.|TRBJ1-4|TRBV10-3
TGTGCCATCTCCGCCCTTTCGGGTGAAAAACTGTTTTTT
CAISALSGEKLFF
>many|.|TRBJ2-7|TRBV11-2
TGTGCCAGCAGCTCGCCGGGACTGGGATCCTACGAGCAGTACTTC
CASSSPGLGSYEQYF
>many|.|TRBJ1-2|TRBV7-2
TGTGCCAGCAGCTTAAAGCCTCCAGGGGACTATAACTATGGCTACACCTTC
CASSLKPPGDYNYGYTF
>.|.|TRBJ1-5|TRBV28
TGTGCCAGCAGGGTATGGGGTCAGCCCCAGCATTTT
CASRVWGQPQHF
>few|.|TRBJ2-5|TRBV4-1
TGCGCCAGCAGCCAAGAACCCCTCCCAGGGAGAGAAGAGACCCAGTACTTC
CASSQEPLPGREETQYF
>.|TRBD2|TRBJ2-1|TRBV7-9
TGTGCCAGCAGCCTGAGCGGGACCCATGAGCAGTTCTTC
CASSLSGTHEQFF
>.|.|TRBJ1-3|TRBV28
TGTGCCAGCAGTTTTGGACTGTCCTCTGGAAACACCATATATTTT
CASSFGLSSGNTIYF
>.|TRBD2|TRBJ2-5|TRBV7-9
TGTGCCAGCCCCCCACCGGGACTAGCGGGGGGAATCGCCAAAGAGACCCAGTACTTC
CASPPPGLAGGIAKETQYF
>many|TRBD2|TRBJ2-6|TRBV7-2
TGTGCCAGCAGGGTTGGGAGGGGCAGGGCGAACTCTGGGGCCAACGTCCTGACTTTC
CASRVGRGRANSGANVLTF
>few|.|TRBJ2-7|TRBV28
TGTGCCAGCATGAGGGGGTACGAGCAGTACTTC
CASMRGYEQYF
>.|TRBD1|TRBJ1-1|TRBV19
TGTGCCAGTAGTGACAAACAGGGGGCTTTCTCCCGGTGGACTGAAGCTTTCTTT
CASSDKQGAFSRWTEAFF
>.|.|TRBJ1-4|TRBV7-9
TGTGCCAGCAGCTATTATCCGGGACCGACTAATGAAAAACTGTTTTTT
CASSYYPGPTNEKLFF
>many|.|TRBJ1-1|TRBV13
TGTGCCAGCAGCTTAAATCCTAGACCTGGAACTGAAGCTTTCTTT
CASSLNPRPGTEAFF
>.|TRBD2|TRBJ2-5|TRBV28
TGCGCCAGCAGCCATCGGGTGAATGCGGGAGGGCCTGTGGAGACCCGGTACTTC
CASSHRVNAGGPVETRYF
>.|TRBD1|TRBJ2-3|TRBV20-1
TGCAGTGCTAGACACCCGGGACAGGGCACAGATACGCAGTATTTT
CSARHPGQGTDTQYF
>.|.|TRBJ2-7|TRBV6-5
TGTGCCAGCAGTTACTCGGGTGGACGCCGGGACGAGCAGTACTTC
CASSYSGGRRDEQYF
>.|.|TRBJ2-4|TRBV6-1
TGTGCCAGCAGAGAGAAGAACATTCAGTACTTC
CASREKNIQYF
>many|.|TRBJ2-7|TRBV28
TGTGCCAGCAGTCCAGAAACAGTGACCTACGAGCAGTACTTC
CASSPETVTYEQYF
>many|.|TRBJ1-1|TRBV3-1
TGTGCCAGCAGCCAAAATCCGGTGGGGGGGCGAGCTTTCTTT
CASSQNPVGGRAFF
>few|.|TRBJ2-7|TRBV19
TGTGCCAGTAGTATAGCGGCAGACCTCCTCTACGAGCAGTACTTC
CASSIAADLLYEQYF
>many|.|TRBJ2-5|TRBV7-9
TGTGCCAGCAGCTTAGGCAGTGACAGGACCCAGTACTTC
CASSLGSDRTQYF
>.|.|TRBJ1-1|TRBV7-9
TGTGCCGTGAGGACTGAAGCTTTCTTT
CAVRTEAFF
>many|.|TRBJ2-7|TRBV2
TGTGCCAGCAGTGAAGCTGGTAGCGGCTCCTACGAGCAGTACTTC
CASSEAGSGSYEQYF
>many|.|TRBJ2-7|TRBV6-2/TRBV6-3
TGTGCCAGCAGTGAAGTCGGGGGCACCTACGAGCAGTACTTC
CASSEVGGTYEQYF
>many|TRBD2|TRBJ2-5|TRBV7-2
TGTGCCAGCAGCCAAGGCTGGCTTGCGGGAGGGCCGGAAGAGACCCAGTACTTC
CASSQGWLAGGPEETQYF
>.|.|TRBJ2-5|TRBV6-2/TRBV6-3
TGTGCCAGCAGTGAAGTCTCCGGGGGTGGGGAAGAGACCCAGTACTTC
CASSEVSGGGEETQYF
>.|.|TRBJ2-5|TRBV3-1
TGTGCCAGCAGCCAAAGGGGCGTTCAGCAAGAGACCCAGTACTTC
CASSQRGVQQETQYF
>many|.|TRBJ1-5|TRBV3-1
TGTGCCAGCAGCCAAGGGCAGGGGACCCCTCAGCCCCAGCATTTT
CASSQGQGTPQPQHF
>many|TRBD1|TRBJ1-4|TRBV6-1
TGTGCCAGCAGTGAAGGGGCAGGGGGAGGCGAAAAACTGTTTTTT
CASSEGAGGGEKLFF
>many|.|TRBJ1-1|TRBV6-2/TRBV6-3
TGTGCCAGCAGCCGGGGACAAATGAACACTGAAGCTTTCTTT
CASSRGQMNTEAFF